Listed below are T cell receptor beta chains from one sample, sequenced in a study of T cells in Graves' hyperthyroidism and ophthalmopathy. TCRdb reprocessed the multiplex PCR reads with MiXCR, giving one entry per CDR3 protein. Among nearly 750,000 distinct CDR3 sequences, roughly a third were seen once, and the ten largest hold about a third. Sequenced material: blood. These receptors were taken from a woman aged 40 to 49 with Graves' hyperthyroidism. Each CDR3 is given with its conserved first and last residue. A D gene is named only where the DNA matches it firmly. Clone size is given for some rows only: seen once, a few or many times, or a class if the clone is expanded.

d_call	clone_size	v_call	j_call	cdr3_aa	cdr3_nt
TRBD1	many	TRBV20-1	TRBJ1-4	CSARGLMGQQNEKLFF	TGCAGTGCTAGAGGCTTAATGGGACAGCAGAATGAAAAACTGTTTTTT
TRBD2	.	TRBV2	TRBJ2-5	CASSDGLAGETQYF	TGTGCCAGCAGCGACGGACTAGCCGGGGAGACCCAGTACTTC
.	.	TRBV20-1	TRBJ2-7	CSARDLGDTTYEQYF	TGCAGTGCTAGAGATTTGGGGGACACGACCTACGAGCAGTACTTC
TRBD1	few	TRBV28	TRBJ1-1	CASSLTQGQTEAFF	TGTGCCAGCAGTTTAACACAGGGGCAAACTGAAGCTTTCTTT
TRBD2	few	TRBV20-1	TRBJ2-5	CSARGITLAGAPQLEETQYF	TGCAGTGCTAGAGGGATTACTCTAGCGGGGGCCCCACAACTAGAAGAGACCCAGTACTTC
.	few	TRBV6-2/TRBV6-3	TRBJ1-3	CASRRNSGNTIYF	TGTGCCAGCAGGCGTAACTCTGGAAACACCATATATTTT
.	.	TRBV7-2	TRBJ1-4	CASSQDDATSEKLFF	TGCGCCAGCAGCCAAGATGATGCAACTAGTGAAAAACTGTTTTTT
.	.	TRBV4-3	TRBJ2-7	CASSQDRYLYEQYF	TGCGCCAGCAGCCAAGATAGGTACCTCTACGAGCAGTACTTC
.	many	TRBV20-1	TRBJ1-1	CSAGAGGGTEAFF	TGCAGTGCCGGTGCCGGTGGAGGCACTGAAGCTTTCTTT
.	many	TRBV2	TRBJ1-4	CASSQRQTSANEKLFF	TGTGCCAGCAGCCAACGACAGACTTCGGCTAATGAAAAACTGTTTTTT
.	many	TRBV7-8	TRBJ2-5	CASSPSGRNQETQYF	TGTGCCAGCAGCCCTTCCGGCAGGAACCAAGAGACCCAGTACTTC
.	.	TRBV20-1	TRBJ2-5	CSARDTGSQETQYF	TGCAGTGCTAGAGATACGGGGTCGCAAGAGACCCAGTACTTC
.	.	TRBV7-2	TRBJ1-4	CASSLISWQEGEKLFF	TGTGCCAGCAGCTTAATTTCGTGGCAGGAGGGTGAAAAACTGTTTTTT
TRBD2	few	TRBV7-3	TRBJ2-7	CASSPGLTSGTIGEQYF	TGTGCCAGCAGCCCTGGTTTGACTAGCGGGACAATCGGGGAGCAGTACTTC
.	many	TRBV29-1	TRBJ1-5	CSVEVQAGEPQHF	TGCAGCGTTGAAGTACAGGCGGGAGAGCCCCAGCATTTT
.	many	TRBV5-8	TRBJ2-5	CASSLPRPETQYF	TGTGCCAGCAGCCTCCCCCGTCCGGAGACCCAGTACTTC
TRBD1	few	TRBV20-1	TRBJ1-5	CSARALGTENQPQHF	TGCAGTGCTAGAGCATTAGGGACAGAAAATCAGCCCCAGCATTTT
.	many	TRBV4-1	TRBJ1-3	CASSQLQGNTIYF	TGCGCCAGCAGCCAGCTTCAAGGAAACACCATATATTTT
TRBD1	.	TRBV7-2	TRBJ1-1	CASSSGTGISEAFF	TGTGCCAGCAGCTCCGGGACAGGGATTAGTGAAGCTTTCTTT
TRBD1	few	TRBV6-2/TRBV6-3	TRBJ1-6	CASSGQGESPLHF	TGTGCCAGCAGTGGACAGGGAGAATCACCCCTCCACTTT
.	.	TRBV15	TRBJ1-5	CATSRDPGNQPQHF	TGTGCCACCAGCAGAGACCCGGGCAATCAGCCCCAGCATTTT
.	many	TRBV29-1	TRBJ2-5	CSVETGWEETQYF	TGCAGCGTTGAAACCGGATGGGAAGAGACCCAGTACTTC
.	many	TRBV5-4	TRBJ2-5	CASSLVGPYQETQYF	TGTGCCAGCAGCTTGGTTGGCCCGTACCAAGAGACCCAGTACTTC
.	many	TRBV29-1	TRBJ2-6	CSVVESGANVLTF	TGCAGCGTTGTAGAGTCCGGGGCCAACGTCCTGACTTTC
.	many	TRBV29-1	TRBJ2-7	CSVEEIVGEQYF	TGCAGCGTTGAAGAGATAGTTGGCGAGCAGTACTTC
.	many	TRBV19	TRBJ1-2	CASNPRGYYNYGYTF	TGTGCCAGTAACCCTCGGGGATACTATAACTATGGCTACACCTTC
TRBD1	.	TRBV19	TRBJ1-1	CASSINRGRRNTEAFF	TGTGCCAGTAGTATTAACAGGGGTCGCCGGAACACTGAAGCTTTCTTT
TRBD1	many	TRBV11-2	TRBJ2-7	CASSFTGGFIYEQYF	TGTGCCAGCAGCTTTACAGGGGGCTTTATCTACGAGCAGTACTTC
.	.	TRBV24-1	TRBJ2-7	CASSREFPRSYEQYF	TGTGCCAGCTCACGGGAGTTCCCGAGGTCCTACGAGCAGTACTTC
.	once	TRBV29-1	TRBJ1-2	CSLSTGDGYTF	TGCAGTTTAAGTACGGGAGATGGCTACACCTTC
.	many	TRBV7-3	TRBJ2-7	CASSSPPGWQYF	TGTGCCAGCAGCTCCCCCCCCGGATGGCAGTACTTC
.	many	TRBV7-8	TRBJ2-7	CASSWGEAEQYF	TGTGCCAGCAGCTGGGGGGAAGCCGAGCAGTACTTC
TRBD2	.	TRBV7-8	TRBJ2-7	CASSLPVAGGPIDEQYF	TGTGCCAGCAGCTTGCCCGTAGCGGGAGGGCCGATCGACGAGCAGTACTTC
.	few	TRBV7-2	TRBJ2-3	CASSPSWVGRDTQYF	TGTGCCAGCAGCCCTAGCTGGGTGGGGAGAGATACGCAGTATTTT
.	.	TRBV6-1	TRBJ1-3	CASSYSTAIYF	TGTGCCAGCAGTTACTCTACCGCCATATATTTT
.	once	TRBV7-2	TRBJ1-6	CASSLGDLNSPLHF	TGTGCCAGCAGCTTGGGGGACCTGAATTCACCCCTCCACTTT
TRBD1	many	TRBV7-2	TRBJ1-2	CASSLFDRANYGYTF	TGTGCCAGCAGCTTATTCGACAGGGCTAACTATGGCTACACCTTC
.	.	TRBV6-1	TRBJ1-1	CASSARGPREAFF	TGTGCCAGCAGTGCCAGGGGACCGCGCGAAGCTTTCTTT
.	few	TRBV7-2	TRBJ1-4	CASSLGRSSNEKLFF	TGTGCCAGCAGCTTAGGGAGGTCCTCAAATGAAAAACTGTTTTTT
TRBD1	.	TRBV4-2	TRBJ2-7	CASSQEAGGPYEQYF	TGTGCCAGCAGCCAAGAAGCAGGGGGCCCCTACGAGCAGTACTTC
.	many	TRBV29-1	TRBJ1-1	CSVRGFEDTEAFF	TGCAGCGTTAGAGGGTTTGAAGACACTGAAGCTTTCTTT
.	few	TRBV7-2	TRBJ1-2	CASRLSSGETANYGYTF	TGTGCCAGCAGATTGAGCTCTGGGGAGACGGCTAACTATGGCTACACCTTC
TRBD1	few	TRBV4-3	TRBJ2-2	CASSPDDRGHTGELFF	TGCGCCAGCAGCCCGGACGACAGGGGGCACACCGGGGAGCTGTTTTTT
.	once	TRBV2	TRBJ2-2	CASSDQGPTGKLFF	TGTGCCAGCAGTGACCAGGGACCCACCGGGAAGCTGTTTTTT
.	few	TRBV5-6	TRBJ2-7	CASSFGWGYEQYF	TGTGCCAGCAGCTTCGGGTGGGGCTACGAGCAGTACTTC
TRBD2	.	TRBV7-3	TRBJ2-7	CASSRSGGGDEQYF	TGTGCCAGCAGCCGCTCGGGAGGAGGCGACGAGCAGTACTTC
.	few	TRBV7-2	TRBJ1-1	CASRPGGRVRSTEAFF	TGTGCCAGCAGACCCGGAGGCAGGGTAAGGAGCACTGAAGCTTTCTTT
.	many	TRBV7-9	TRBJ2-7	CASSPKLGVDYEQYF	TGTGCCAGCAGCCCGAAGCTAGGGGTGGACTACGAGCAGTACTTC
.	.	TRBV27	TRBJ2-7	CASSLSTSGRVYEQYF	TGTGCCAGCAGTTTATCGACGAGCGGCAGGGTATACGAGCAGTACTTC
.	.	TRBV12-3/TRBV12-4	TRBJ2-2	CAAQGPNTGELFF	TGTGCCGCGCAGGGCCCGAACACCGGGGAGCTGTTTTTT
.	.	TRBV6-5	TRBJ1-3	CASTGADAGPGNTIYF	TGTGCCAGCACCGGAGCGGACGCAGGGCCTGGAAACACCATATATTTT
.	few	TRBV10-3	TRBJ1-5	CASLPASLGNQPQHF	TGTGCCAGCCTCCCTGCTTCGCTGGGGAATCAGCCCCAGCATTTT
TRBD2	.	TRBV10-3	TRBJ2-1	CATLDTSGNGDEQFF	TGTGCCACCCTCGACACTAGCGGGAACGGCGATGAGCAGTTCTTC
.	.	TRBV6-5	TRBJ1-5	CASSYSSGARDQPQHF	TGTGCCAGCAGTTACTCGTCGGGGGCACGAGATCAGCCCCAGCATTTT
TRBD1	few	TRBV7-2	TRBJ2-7	CASSKDRGNHEQYF	TGTGCCAGCAGCAAGGACAGGGGCAATCACGAGCAGTACTTC
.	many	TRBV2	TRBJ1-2	CASSLAGNPGKYGYTF	TGTGCCAGCAGTTTGGCCGGAAACCCGGGCAAATATGGCTACACCTTC
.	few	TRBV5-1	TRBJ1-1	CASSSADSTEAFF	TGCGCCAGCAGCTCGGCGGACAGCACTGAAGCTTTCTTT
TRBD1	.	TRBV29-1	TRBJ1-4	CSVQSGQGNEKLFF	TGCAGCGTCCAATCGGGACAGGGGAATGAAAAACTGTTTTTT
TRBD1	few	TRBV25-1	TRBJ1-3	CASSASTGDTGNTIYF	TGTGCCAGCAGTGCGTCGACAGGGGATACTGGAAACACCATATATTTT
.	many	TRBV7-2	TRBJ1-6	CASSSPLRTLHF	TGTGCCAGCAGCTCTCCCTTAAGGACCCTCCACTTT